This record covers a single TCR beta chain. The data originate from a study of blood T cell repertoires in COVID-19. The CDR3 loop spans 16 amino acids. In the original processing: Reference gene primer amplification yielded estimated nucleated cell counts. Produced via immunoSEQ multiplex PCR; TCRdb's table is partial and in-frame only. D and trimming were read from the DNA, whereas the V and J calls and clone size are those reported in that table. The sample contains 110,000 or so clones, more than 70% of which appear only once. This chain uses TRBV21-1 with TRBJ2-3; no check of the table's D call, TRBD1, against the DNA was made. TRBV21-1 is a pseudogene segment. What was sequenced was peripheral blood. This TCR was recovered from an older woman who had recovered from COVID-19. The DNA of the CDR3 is TGTGCCAGCAGCAAAGCAAGTGGACAGGGCACAGATACGCAGTATTTT. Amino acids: CASSKASGQGTDTQYF.